This TCR beta chain is drawn from a study of shared clonotypes between healthy human individuals. General study results and limits: Shared across a few donors were roughly 5.3% of the naive CD4 clonotypes. What naive subsets generally showed was a larger estimated richness than memory subsets showed. Relative to their counterparts shared across all four donors, non-shared clonotypes exhibited diminished generation probabilities. Sequencing depth was a factor that was expected to affect clonotype sharing among donors.

On this clone itself: Its antigen is currently unknown. This specimen includes other DNA sequences encoding the same CDR3.

Selected positively for CCR7 and CD45RO-negative, naive CD8 cells excluded terminally differentiated effector memory CD45RA+ cells. Germline V CDR1 and CDR2: LNHDA, SQIVND (reference sequence). The V end was cut by 5 bases, the J end by 4 bases, with 12 bases between. The CDR3 spans 13 residues. TCRdb keeps only in-frame clones here, not all; method: immunoSEQ multiplex PCR. This sample carries around 550,000 clones, 95% of them seen once, and the ten largest clones take about 0.11%. The chain is built from TRBV19 and TRBJ2-7, with D uncertain. The sample comprised naive CD8+ T cells sorted from blood. This sequence was found in a woman in her thirties in good health. This CDR3 reads CASSPGTGYEQYF. CDR3 nucleotides: TGTGCCAGTAGTCCCGGTACGGGTTACGAGCAGTACTTC.